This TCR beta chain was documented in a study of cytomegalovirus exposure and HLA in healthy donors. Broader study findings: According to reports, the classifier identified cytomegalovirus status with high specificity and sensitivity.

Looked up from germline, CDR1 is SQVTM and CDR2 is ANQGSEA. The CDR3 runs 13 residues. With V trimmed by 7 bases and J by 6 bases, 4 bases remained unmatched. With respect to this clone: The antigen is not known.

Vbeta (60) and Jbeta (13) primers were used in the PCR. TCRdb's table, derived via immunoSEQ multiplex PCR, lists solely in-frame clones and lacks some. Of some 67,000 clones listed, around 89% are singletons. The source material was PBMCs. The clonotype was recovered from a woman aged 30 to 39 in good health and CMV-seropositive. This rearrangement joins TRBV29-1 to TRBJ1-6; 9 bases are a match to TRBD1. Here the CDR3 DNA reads TGCAGCGCCGGGGACAGGGCTAATTCACCCCTCCACTTT. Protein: CSAGDRANSPLHF.